This T cell receptor beta chain was recorded in a study of OX40 agonist ivuxolimab in advanced cancers. Background on the study: Ivuxolimab, which patients received intravenously every 2 weeks, was dosed at 0.01 to 10 mg/kg.

Study-wide results and limits: Averaged across samples, CD8+ T cells carried more expanded clones than CD4+ did.

CDR1 is MDHEN, CDR2 SYDVKM, per germline. This CDR3 is 15 amino acids long. The V and J ends lost 5 bases and 4 bases, in that order; junction bases with no gene match: 7. On this clone itself: Its antigen is not identified.

Method: immunoSEQ multiplex PCR; TCRdb's copy keeps in-frame clones and lacks some. The data hold tens of thousands of clones, with over 70% observed a single time. Sequencing used CD4+ or CD8+ T cells sorted from blood, obtained in a trial of the OX40 agonist ivuxolimab. The rearrangement links TRBV28 to TRBJ2-1; 8 bases map to TRBD2. This sequence originates from an adult with an advanced solid tumor such as melanoma, head and neck, liver or kidney cancer. The CDR3 loop is CASSRREDLYNEQFF. The CDR3 coding sequence is TGTGCCAGCAGTCGGCGGGAGGACCTGTACAATGAGCAGTTCTTC.